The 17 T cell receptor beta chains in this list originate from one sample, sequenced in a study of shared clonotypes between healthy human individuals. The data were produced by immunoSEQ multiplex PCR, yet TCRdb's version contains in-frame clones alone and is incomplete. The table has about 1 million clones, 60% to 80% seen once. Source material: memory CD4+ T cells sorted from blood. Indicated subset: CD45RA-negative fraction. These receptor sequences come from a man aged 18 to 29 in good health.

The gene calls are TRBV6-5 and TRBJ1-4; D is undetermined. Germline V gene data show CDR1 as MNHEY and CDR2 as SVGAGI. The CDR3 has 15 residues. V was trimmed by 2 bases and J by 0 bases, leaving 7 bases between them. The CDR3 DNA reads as TGTGCCAGCAGTTACGGACTACCAACTAATGAAAAACTGTTTTTT. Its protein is CASSYGLPTNEKLFF.

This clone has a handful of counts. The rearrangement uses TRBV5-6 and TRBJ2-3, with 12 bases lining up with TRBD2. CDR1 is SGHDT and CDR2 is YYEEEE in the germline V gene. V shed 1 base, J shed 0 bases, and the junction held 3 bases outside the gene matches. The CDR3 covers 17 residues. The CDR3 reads CASSLRGTSGSTDTQYF. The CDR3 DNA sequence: TGTGCCAGCAGCTTGAGGGGGACTAGCGGGAGCACAGATACGCAGTATTTT.

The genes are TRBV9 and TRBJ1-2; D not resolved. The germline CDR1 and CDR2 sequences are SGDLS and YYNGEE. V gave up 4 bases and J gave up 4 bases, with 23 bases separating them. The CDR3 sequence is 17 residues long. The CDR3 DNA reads TGTGCCAGCAGCTCAAGCCGGGGAAGGAGTCTGAGCTATGGCTACACCTTC. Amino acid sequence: CASSSSRGRSLSYGYTF.

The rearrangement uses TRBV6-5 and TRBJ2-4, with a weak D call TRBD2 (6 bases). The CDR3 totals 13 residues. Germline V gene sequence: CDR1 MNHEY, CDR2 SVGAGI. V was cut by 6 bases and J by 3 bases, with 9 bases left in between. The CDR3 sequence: CASRPEGKNIQYF. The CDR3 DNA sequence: TGTGCCAGCAGGCCGGAGGGCAAAAACATTCAGTACTTC.

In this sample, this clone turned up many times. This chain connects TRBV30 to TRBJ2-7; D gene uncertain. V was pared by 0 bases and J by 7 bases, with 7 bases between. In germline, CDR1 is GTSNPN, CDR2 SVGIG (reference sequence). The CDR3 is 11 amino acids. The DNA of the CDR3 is TGTGCCTGGAGTGTATTCCAGGAGCAGTACTTC. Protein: CAWSVFQEQYF.

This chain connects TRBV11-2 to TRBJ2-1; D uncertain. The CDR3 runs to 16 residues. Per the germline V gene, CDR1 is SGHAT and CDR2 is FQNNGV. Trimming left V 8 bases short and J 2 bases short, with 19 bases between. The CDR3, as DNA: TGTGCCAGCCTTACCCCCGTAGCAGACACCTACAATGAGCAGTTCTTC. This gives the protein CASLTPVADTYNEQFF.

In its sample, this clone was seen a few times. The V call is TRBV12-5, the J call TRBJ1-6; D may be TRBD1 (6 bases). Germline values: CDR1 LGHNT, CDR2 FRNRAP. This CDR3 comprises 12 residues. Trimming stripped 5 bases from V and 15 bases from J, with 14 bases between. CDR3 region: CASGVKTGLLHF. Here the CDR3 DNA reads TGTGCTAGTGGTGTAAAGACAGGCCTCCTCCACTTT.

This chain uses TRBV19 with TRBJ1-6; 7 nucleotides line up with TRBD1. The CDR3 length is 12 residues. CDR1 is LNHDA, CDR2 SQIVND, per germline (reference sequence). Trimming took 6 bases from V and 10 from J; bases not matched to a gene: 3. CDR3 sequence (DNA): TGTGCCAGTAGCGAACAGGGGTCACCCCTCCACTTT. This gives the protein CASSEQGSPLHF.

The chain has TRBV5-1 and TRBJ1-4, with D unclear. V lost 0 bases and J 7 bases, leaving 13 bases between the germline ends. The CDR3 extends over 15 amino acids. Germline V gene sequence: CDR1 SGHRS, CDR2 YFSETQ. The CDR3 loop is CASSLAMAEGEKLFF. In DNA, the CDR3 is TGCGCCAGCAGCTTGGCCATGGCGGAGGGTGAAAAACTGTTTTTT.

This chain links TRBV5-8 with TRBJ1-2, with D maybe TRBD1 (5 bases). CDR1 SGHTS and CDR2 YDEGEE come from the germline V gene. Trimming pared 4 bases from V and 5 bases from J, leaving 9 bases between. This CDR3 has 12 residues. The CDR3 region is CASSEQVYGYTF. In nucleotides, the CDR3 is TGTGCCAGCAGCGAACAGGTTTATGGCTACACCTTC.

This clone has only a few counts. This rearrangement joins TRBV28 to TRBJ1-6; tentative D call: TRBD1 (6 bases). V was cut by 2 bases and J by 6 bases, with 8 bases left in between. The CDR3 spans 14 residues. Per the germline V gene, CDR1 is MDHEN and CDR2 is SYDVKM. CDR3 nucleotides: TGTGCCAGCAGTTTAGTCAGGGGTAATTCACCCCTCCACTTT. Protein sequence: CASSLVRGNSPLHF.

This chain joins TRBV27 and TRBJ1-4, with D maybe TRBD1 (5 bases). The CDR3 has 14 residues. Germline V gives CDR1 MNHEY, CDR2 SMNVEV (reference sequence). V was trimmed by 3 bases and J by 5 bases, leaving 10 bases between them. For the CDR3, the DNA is TGTGCCAGCAGTTTCATCGGGGACAATGAAAAACTGTTTTTT. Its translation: CASSFIGDNEKLFF. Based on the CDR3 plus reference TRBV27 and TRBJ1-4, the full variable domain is EAQVTQNPRYLITVTGKKLTVTCSQNMNHEYMSWYRQDPGLGLRQIYYSMNVEVTDKGDVPEGYKVSRKEKRNFPLILESPSPNQTSLYFCASSFIGDNEKLFFGSGTQLSVL.

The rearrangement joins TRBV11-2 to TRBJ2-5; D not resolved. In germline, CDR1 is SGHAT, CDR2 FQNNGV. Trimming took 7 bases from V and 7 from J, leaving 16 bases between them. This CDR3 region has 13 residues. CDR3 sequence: CASIKTGTGTQYF. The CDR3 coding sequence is TGTGCCAGCATCAAGACGGGTACTGGGACCCAGTACTTC.

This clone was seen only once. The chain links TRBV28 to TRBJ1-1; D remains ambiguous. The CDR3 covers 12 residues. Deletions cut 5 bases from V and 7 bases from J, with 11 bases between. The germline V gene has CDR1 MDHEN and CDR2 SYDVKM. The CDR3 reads CASSQSAYEAFF. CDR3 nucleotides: TGTGCCAGCAGTCAGTCGGCATATGAAGCTTTCTTT.

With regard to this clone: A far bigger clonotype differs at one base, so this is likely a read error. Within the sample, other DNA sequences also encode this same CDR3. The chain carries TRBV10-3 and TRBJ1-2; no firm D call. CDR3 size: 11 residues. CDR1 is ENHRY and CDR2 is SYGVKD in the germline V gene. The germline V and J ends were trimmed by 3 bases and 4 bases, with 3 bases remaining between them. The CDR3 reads CAISDSYGYTF. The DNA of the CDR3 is TGTGCCATCAGTGATTCCTATGGCTACACCTTC.

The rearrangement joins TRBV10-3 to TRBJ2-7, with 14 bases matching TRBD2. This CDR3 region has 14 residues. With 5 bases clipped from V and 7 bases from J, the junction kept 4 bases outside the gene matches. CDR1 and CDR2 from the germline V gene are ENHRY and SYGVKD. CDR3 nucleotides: TGTGCCATCAGTTCGACTAGCGGGGGGGCTGAGCAGTACTTC. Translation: CAISSTSGGAEQYF.

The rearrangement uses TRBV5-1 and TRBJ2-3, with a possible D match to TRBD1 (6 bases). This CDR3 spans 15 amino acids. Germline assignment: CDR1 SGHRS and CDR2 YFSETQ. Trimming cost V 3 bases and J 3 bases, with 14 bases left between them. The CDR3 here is CASSSTTGKTDTQYF. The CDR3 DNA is TGCGCCAGCAGCTCCACAACAGGGAAGACAGATACGCAGTATTTT.